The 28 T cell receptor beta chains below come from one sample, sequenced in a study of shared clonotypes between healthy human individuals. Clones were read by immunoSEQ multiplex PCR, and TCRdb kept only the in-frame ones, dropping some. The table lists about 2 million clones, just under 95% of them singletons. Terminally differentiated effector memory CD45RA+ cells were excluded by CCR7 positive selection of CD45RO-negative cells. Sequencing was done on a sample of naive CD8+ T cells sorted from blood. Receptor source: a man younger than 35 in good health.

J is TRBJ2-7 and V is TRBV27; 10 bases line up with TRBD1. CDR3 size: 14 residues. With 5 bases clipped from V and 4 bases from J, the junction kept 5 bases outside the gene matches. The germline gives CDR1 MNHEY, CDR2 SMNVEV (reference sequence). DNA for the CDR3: TGTGCCAGCAGTGGCGACAGGGGGCTTTACGAGCAGTACTTC. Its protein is CASSGDRGLYEQYF.

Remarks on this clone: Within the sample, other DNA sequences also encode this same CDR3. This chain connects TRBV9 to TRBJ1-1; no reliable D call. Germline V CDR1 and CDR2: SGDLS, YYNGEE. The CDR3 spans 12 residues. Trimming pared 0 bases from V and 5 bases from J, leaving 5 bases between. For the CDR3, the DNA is TGTGCCAGCAGCGTAGGGCAGACTGAAGCTTTCTTT. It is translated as CASSVGQTEAFF.

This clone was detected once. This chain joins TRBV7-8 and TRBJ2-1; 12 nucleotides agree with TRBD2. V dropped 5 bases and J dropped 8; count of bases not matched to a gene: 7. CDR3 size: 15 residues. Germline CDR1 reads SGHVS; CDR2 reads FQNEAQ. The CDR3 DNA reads TGTGCCAGCAGCCCGCTGACTAGCGGGAGTTATGAGCAGTTCTTC. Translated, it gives CASSPLTSGSYEQFF.

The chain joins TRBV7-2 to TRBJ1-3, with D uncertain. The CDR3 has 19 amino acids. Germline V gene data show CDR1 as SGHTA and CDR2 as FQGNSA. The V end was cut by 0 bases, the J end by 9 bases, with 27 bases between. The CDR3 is CASSLALWGSADGRSTIYF. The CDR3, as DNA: TGTGCCAGCAGCTTAGCGCTGTGGGGAAGCGCTGACGGTCGGAGCACCATATATTTT.

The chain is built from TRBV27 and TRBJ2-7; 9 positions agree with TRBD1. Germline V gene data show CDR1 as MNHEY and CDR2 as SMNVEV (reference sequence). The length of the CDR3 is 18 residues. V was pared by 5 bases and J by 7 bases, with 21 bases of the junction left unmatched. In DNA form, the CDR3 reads TGTGCCAGCAGTCTAATACAGGGGGCGCGAGGACTTACGGGGGAGCAGTACTTC. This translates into CASSLIQGARGLTGEQYF.

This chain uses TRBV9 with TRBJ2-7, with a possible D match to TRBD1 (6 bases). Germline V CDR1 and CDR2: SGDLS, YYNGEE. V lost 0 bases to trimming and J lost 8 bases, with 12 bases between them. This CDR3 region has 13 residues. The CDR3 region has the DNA TGTGCCAGCAGCGTAGGGGGACAAACGCAGCAGTACTTC. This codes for CASSVGGQTQQYF.

As DNA, the CDR3 is TGTGCCAGCAGTCTCCCCGCCCATGGAAGCTCCTACAATGAGCAGTTCTTC. Translation gives CASSLPAHGSSYNEQFF. The genes are TRBV28 and TRBJ2-1; D gene uncertain. The CDR3 spans 17 residues. The ends were cut back, 5 bases at V and 0 bases at J, with 17 bases in the middle. Germline CDR1 reads MDHEN; CDR2 reads SYDVKM.

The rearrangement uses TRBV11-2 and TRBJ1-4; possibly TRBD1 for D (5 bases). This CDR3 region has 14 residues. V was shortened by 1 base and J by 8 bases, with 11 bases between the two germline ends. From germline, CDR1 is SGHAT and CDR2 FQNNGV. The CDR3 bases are TGTGCCAGCAGCTTAGCAGGGTTTGGCGAAAAACTGTTTTTT. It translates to CASSLAGFGEKLFF.

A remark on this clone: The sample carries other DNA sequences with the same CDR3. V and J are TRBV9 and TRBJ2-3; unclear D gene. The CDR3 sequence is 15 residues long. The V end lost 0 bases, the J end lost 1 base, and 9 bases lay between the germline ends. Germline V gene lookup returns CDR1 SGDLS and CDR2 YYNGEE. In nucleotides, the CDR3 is TGTGCCAGCAGCGTAGAGGGCGAACGCACAGATACGCAGTATTTT. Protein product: CASSVEGERTDTQYF.

The CDR3 DNA reads as TGTGCCAGCAGCTTGGATGGCGGGGGCCTCTCCTACGAGCAGTACTTC. This gives the protein CASSLDGGGLSYEQYF. The chain employs TRBV5-4 and TRBJ2-7, with a possible D match to TRBD2 (7 bases). Germline CDR1 SGHNT, CDR2 YYREEE (reference sequence). V gave up 0 bases and J gave up 0 bases, with 13 bases separating them. This CDR3 is 16 amino acids long.

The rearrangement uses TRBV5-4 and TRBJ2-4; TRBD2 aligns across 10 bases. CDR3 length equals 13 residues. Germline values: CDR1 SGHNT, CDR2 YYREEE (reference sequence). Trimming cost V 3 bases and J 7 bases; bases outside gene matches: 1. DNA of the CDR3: TGTGCCAGCAGCTCTAGCGGGAGTAACATTCAGTACTTC. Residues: CASSSSGSNIQYF.

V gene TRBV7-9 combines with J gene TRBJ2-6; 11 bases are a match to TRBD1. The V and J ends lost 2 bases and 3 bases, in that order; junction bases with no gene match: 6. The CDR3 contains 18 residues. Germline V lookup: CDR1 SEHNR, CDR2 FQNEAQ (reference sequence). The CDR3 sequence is CASSLSGQGARGANVLTF. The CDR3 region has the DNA TGTGCCAGCAGCTTAAGTGGACAGGGGGCGCGTGGGGCCAACGTCCTGACTTTC.

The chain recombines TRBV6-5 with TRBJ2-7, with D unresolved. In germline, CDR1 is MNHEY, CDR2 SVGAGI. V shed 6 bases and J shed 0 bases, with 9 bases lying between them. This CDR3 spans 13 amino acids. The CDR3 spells CASRFFSSYEQYF. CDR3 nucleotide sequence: TGTGCCAGCAGATTCTTTAGCTCCTACGAGCAGTACTTC.

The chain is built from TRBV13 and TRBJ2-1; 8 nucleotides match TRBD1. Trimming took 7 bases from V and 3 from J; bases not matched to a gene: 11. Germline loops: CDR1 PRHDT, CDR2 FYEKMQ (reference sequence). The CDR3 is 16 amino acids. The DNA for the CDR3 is TGTGCCAGCACCACTGATACCGACAGGGGCTACAATGAGCAGTTCTTC. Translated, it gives CASTTDTDRGYNEQFF. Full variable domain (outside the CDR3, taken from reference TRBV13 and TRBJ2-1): AAGVIQSPRHLIKEKRETATLKCYPIPRHDTVYWYQQGPGQDPQFLISFYEKMQSDKGSIPDRFSAQQFSDYHSELNMSSLELGDSALYFCASTTDTDRGYNEQFFGPGTRLTVL.

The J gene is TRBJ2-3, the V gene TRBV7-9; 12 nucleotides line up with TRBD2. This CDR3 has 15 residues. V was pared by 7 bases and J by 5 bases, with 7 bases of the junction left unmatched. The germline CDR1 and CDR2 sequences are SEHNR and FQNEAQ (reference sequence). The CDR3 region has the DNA TGTGCCAGCACCAAGACTAGCGGGAGTATAGATACGCAGTATTTT. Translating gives CASTKTSGSIDTQYF.

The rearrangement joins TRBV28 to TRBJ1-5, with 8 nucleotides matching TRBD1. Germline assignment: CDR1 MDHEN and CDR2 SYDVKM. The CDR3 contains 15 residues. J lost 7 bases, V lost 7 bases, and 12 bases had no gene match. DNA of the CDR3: TGTGCCAGCACCCTGACAGGGGAAGGGGGACAGCCCCAGCATTTT. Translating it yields CASTLTGEGGQPQHF.

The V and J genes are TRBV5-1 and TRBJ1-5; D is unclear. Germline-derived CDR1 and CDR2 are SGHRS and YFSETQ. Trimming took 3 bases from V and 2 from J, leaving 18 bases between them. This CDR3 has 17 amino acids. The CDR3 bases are TGCGCCAGCAGCTCGGAGACTGGGCCGAGGGGCAATCAGCCCCAGCATTTT. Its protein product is CASSSETGPRGNQPQHF.

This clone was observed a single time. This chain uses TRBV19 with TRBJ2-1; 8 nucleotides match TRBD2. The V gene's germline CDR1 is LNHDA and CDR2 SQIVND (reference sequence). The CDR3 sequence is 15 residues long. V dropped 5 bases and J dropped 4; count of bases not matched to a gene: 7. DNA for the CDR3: TGTGCCAGTAGTCCGTTAGCGGGGCAATACAATGAGCAGTTCTTC. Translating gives CASSPLAGQYNEQFF.

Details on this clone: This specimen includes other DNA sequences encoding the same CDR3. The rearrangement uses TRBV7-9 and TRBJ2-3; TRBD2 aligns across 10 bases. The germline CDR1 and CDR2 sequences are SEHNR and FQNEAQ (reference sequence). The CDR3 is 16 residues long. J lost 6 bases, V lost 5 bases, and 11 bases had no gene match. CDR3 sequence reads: CASSPSLAGVTDTQYF. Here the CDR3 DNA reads TGTGCCAGCAGCCCATCCCTAGCGGGAGTTACGGATACGCAGTATTTT.

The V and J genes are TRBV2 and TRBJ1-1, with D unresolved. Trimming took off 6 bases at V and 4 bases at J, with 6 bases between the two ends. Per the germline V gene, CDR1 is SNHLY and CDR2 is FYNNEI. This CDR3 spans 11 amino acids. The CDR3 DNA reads TGTGCCAGCAGGTTGGGCACTGAAGCTTTCTTT. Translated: CASRLGTEAFF. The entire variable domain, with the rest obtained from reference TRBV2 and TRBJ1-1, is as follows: EPEVTQTPSHQVTQMGQEVILRCVPISNHLYFYWYRQILGQKVEFLVSFYNNEISEKSEIFDDQFSVERPDGSNFTLKIRSTKLEDSAMYFCASRLGTEAFFGQGTRLTVV.

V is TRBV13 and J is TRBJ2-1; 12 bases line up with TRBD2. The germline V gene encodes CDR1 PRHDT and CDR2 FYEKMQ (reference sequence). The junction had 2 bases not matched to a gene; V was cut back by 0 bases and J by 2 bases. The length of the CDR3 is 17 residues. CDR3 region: CASSLGRLAGAYNEQFF. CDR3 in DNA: TGTGCCAGCAGCTTAGGCCGACTAGCGGGGGCCTACAATGAGCAGTTCTTC. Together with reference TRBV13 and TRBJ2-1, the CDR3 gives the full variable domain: AAGVIQSPRHLIKEKRETATLKCYPIPRHDTVYWYQQGPGQDPQFLISFYEKMQSDKGSIPDRFSAQQFSDYHSELNMSSLELGDSALYFCASSLGRLAGAYNEQFFGPGTRLTVL.

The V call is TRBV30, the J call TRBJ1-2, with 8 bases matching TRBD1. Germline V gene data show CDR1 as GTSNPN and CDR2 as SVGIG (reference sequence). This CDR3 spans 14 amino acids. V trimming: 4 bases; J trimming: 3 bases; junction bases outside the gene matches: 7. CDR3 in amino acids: CAWIGQGVYYGYTF. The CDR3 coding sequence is TGTGCCTGGATAGGACAGGGAGTATACTATGGCTACACCTTC.

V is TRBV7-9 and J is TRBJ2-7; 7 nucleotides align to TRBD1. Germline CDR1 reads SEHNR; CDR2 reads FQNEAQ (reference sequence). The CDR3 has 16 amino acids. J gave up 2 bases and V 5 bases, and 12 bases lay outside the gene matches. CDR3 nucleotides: TGTGCCAGCAGCCCCCGGGACAGTCGACTAACCTACGAGCAGTACTTC. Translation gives CASSPRDSRLTYEQYF.

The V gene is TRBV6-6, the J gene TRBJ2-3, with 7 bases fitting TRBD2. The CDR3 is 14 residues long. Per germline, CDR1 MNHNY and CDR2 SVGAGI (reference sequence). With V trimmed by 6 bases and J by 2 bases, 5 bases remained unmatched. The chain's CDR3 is CASSQSGVTDTQYF. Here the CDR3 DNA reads TGTGCCAGCAGCCAAAGCGGGGTCACAGATACGCAGTATTTT.

The CDR3 spells CSVDPTGANYGYTF. CDR3 DNA: TGCAGCGTTGACCCGACAGGGGCTAACTATGGCTACACCTTC. The chain uses TRBV29-1 and TRBJ1-2; the match to TRBD1 covers 8 bases. V was clipped by 3 bases and J by 0 bases; unmatched bases: 3. Germline CDR1 is SQVTM and CDR2 is ANQGSEA. This CDR3 has 14 amino acids.

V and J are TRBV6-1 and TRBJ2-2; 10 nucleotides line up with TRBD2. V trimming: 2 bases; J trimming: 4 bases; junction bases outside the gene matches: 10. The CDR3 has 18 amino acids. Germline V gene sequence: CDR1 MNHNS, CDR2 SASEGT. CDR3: CASSESFSGRKITGELFF. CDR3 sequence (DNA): TGTGCCAGCAGTGAAAGTTTTAGCGGGAGGAAAATCACCGGGGAGCTGTTTTTT.

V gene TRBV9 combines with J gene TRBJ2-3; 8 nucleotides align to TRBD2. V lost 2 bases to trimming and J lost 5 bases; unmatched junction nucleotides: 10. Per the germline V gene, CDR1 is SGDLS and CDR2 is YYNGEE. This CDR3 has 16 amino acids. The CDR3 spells CASSVPRTGGVDTQYF. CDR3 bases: TGTGCCAGCAGCGTTCCCCGAACGGGAGGGGTAGATACGCAGTATTTT.

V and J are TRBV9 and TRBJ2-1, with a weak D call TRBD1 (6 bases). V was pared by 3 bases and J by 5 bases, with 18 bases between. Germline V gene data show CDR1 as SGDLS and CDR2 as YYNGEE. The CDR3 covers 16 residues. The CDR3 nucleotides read TGTGCCAGCAGCGAGGGGAGCCTGGGGGCCGACAATGAGCAGTTCTTC. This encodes CASSEGSLGADNEQFF.